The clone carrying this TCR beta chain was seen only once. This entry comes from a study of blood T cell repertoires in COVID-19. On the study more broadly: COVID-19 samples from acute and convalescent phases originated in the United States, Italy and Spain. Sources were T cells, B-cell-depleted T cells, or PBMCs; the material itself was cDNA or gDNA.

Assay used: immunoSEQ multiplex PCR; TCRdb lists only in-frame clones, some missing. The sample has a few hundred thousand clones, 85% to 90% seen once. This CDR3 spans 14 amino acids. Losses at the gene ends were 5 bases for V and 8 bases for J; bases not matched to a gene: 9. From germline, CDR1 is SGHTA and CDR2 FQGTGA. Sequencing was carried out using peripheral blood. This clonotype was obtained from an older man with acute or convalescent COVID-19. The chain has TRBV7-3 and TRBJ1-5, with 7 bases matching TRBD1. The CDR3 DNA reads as TGTGCCAGCAGCCCGACAGGGACGATTGAGCCCCAGCATTTT. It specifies CASSPTGTIEPQHF.